This TCR beta chain originates from a study of identical twins. This clonotype came up once. Its cognate antigen is unknown. The CDR3 is 17 residues long. The V and J ends lost 2 bases and 1 base respectively, with 15 bases between them. Germline CDR1 SNHLY, CDR2 FYNNEI. Unique molecular identifiers were in the cDNA, with template-switch universal primer binding. MiXCR, applied by TCRdb to the 5' RACE reads, yields one record per CDR3 protein. Altogether under 900,000 distinct CDR3 sequences are present, around 12% being singletons, with the ten largest covering roughly 1.6%. Notes on the study in general: High-abundance cord blood beta clonotypes had fewer insertions; memory repertoires showed none. Within beta out-of-frame sequences, the excess sharing observed between twins was weaker.

These records were also assigned to another study, of yellow fever vaccine responses in identical twins.

The gene calls are TRBV2 and TRBJ1-3, with D possibly TRBD1 on 6 matching bases. Sequenced material: PBMCs. This clonotype was obtained from a woman aged 18-29 years in good health. The CDR3 nucleotides are TGTGCCAGCAGTGAATATAGGGACATCACTTCTGGAAACACCATATATTTT. Protein: CASSEYRDITSGNTIYF.